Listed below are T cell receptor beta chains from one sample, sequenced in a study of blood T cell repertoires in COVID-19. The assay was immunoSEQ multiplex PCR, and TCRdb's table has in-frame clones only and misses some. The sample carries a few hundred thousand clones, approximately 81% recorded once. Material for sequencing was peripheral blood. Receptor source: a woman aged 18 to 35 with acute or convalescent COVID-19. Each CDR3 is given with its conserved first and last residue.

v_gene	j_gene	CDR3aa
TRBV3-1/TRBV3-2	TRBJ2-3	CASSQETRKYF
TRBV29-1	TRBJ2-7	CSVEGGGVYEQYF
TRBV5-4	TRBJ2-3	CASSLVVLAGGPGDTQYF
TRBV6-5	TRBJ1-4	CASSNGGQYEKLFF
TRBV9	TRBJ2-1	CASSVGLAGGPSSYNEQFF
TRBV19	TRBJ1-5	CASSISAGGSNQPQHF
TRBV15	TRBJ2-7	CATSYREGLTYEQYF
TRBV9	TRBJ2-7	CASSGQTGNGDEQYF
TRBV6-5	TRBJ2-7	CASSWQANSYEQYF
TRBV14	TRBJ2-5	CASSPLGGQETQYF
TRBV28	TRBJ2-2	CASRFPRIDRGKINTGELFF
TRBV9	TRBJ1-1	CASSPQTGLDTEAFF
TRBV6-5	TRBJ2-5	CASIAGGGKETQYF
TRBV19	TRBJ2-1	CASYGGEQFF
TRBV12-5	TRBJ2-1	CASGLFALGIVAGGDESYNEQFF
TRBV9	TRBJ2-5	CASSGAFQETQYF
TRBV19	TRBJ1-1	CASTLGQYSEAFF
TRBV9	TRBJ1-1	CASSVAQGEAFF
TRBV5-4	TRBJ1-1	CASSSGGPMNTEAFF
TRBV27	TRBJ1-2	CASSLWAGEENGYTF
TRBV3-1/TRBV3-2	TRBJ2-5	CASSHTGTSGRFQETQYF
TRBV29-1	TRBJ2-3	CSVDKGNTDTQYF
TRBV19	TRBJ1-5	CASMDGGGGNQPQHF
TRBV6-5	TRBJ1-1	CASSSLDRASTEAFF